These T cell receptor beta chains were read from a single sample in a study of glioma-infiltrating T cells. TCRdb used MiXCR to reprocess the multiplex PCR reads, holding one entry per CDR3 protein. The sample lists 95,000 to 110,000 distinct CDR3 sequences; 25% to 30% were seen once. Sequencing was carried out using glioma tissue, nonneoplastic brain tissue, or PBMCs (not recorded which). All receptors come from a human donor with low-grade glioma or glioblastoma, undergoing nonglioma brain surgery, or in good health (not recorded which). Each CDR3 is given with its conserved first and last residue. The D gene is left open where the match is weak. Size is omitted from some rows. Given values are once, few, many or a class for expanded clones.

abundance	v_gene	d_gene	j_gene	CDR3aa	CDR3nt
many	TRBV2	NA	TRBJ1-4	CASSPSRKLFF	TGTGCCAGCAGTCCAAGTAGAAAACTGTTTTTT
few	TRBV6-1	NA	TRBJ1-5	CASSYGIGGNQPQHF	TGTGCCAGCAGTTATGGTATAGGGGGAAATCAGCCCCAGCATTTT
NA	TRBV6-1	NA	TRBJ1-2	CASSPTGLYGYTF	TGTGCCAGCAGCCCCACAGGCCTCTATGGCTACACCTTC
NA	TRBV4-3	NA	TRBJ2-1	CASGPTTIPGEQFF	TGCGCCAGCGGCCCTACTACCATCCCCGGAGAGCAGTTCTTC
NA	TRBV18	NA	TRBJ2-3	CASSAGATDTQYF	TGTGCCAGCTCAGCGGGGGCCACAGATACGCAGTATTTT
NA	TRBV29-1	NA	TRBJ2-7	CSGDKGVWGYEQYF	TGCAGCGGAGATAAGGGTGTTTGGGGCTACGAGCAGTACTTC
NA	TRBV24-1	TRBD2	TRBJ2-7	CATSELGTSF	TGTGCCACCAGTGAACTAGGGACTAGCTTC
many	TRBV7-2	NA	TRBJ2-7	CASSLPSSYEQYF	TGTGCCAGCAGCTTACCGAGCTCCTACGAGCAGTACTTC
many	TRBV29-1	TRBD1	TRBJ1-2	CSVVRDRDLYGYTF	TGCAGCGTTGTACGGGACAGGGATCTCTATGGCTACACCTTC
many	TRBV6-1	NA	TRBJ2-5	CASRRYQETQYF	TGTGCCAGCCGGAGGTACCAAGAGACCCAGTACTTC
many	TRBV11-2	NA	TRBJ1-1	CASSLRWGDQNTEAFF	TGTGCCAGCAGCTTACGTTGGGGCGATCAGAACACTGAAGCTTTCTTT
few	TRBV9	TRBD1	TRBJ1-6	CASSVGQGNSPLHF	TGTGCCAGCAGCGTAGGACAGGGAAATTCACCCCTCCACTTT
NA	TRBV18	NA	TRBJ2-1	CASSEDNLLGEQFF	TGTGCCAGCTCGGAGGACAACCTCCTGGGTGAGCAGTTCTTC
NA	TRBV6-1	NA	TRBJ2-5	CASSTRTDNQETQYF	TGTGCCAGCAGCACCCGGACAGACAACCAAGAGACCCAGTACTTC